This T cell receptor (beta chain) was recovered during a study of T cells in Graves' hyperthyroidism and ophthalmopathy. About the research overall: Before treatment of any kind, peripheral blood was taken at initial diagnosis.

This clonotype has ten or more counts. The CDR3 is made up of 12 amino acids. The V gene lost 2 bases and the J gene lost 5 bases, with 7 bases spanning the gap. The TCR beta CDR3 regions underwent amplification using RNA transcripts as the source. A set of HTBI primers served as the primers for a first-round RT-PCR of the TCR CDR3. TCRdb re-called the multiplex PCR reads through MiXCR, storing one row per CDR3 protein. The sample lists a few hundred thousand distinct CDR3 sequences, about 15% seen once, with 30% to 35% in the top ten. The receptor comes from a woman in her 30s with Graves' hyperthyroidism. The V and J genes are TRBV12-3 or TRBV12-4 and TRBJ2-7; D is uncertain. The sequenced sample was blood. CDR3 protein: CASSLTGHEQYF. In DNA form, the CDR3 reads TGTGCCAGCAGTTTAACGGGCCACGAGCAGTACTTC.